The following is a T cell receptor (beta chain) sequence with its context. The antigen is unknown. This sample is part of a study of cytomegalovirus exposure and HLA in healthy donors. General observations from the study: The records held CMV serostatus as the only immune exposure information. Using the classifier, cytomegalovirus status was reportedly diagnosed with high specificity and sensitivity.

This CDR3 is 17 amino acids long. The germline CDR1 and CDR2 sequences are MGHRA and YSYEKL. V trimming: 0 bases; J trimming: 6 bases; junction bases outside the gene matches: 6. PCR primers comprised 60 Vbeta and 13 Jbeta primers. Some clones are missing from TCRdb's copy, which holds only in-frame ones; the method was immunoSEQ multiplex PCR. There are 120,000 or so clones in the sample; 77% occur only once, and roughly 6% lies in the top ten. The study sampled nominally healthy donors, though unrecorded immune exposures were likely. What was sequenced was PBMCs. The clonotype was recovered from a young man in good health and CMV-seropositive. The genes are TRBV4-1 and TRBJ2-2; TRBD2 aligns across 11 bases. CDR3 region: CASSQDSLAGEAGELFF. The DNA of the CDR3 is TGCGCCAGCAGCCAAGATTCACTAGCGGGAGAGGCCGGGGAGCTGTTTTTT.